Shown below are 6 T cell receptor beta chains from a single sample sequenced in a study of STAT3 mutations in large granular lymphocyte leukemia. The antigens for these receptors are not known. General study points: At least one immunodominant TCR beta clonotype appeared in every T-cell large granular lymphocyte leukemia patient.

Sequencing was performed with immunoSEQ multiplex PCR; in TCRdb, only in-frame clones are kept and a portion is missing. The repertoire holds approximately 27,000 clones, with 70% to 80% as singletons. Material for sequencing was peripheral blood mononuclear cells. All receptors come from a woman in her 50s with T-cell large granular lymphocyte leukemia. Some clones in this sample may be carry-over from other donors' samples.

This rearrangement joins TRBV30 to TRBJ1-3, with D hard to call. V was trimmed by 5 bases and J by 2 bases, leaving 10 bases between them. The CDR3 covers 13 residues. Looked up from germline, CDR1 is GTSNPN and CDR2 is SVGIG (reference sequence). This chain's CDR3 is CAWGSLPGNTIYF. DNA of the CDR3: TGTGCCTGGGGGAGTCTCCCTGGAAACACCATATATTTT.

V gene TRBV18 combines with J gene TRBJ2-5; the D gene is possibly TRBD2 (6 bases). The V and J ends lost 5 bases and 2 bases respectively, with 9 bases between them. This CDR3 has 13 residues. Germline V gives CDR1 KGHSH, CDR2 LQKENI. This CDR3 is CASSSGLQETQYF. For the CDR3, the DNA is TGTGCCAGCTCATCGGGACTTCAAGAGACCCAGTACTTC.

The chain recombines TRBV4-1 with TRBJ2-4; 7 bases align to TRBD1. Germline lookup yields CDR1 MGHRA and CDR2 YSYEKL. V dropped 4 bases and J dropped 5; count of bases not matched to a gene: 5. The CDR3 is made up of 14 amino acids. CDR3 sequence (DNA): TGCGCCAGCAGCCCCAGACAGGGAGAAAACATTCAGTACTTC. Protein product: CASSPRQGENIQYF.

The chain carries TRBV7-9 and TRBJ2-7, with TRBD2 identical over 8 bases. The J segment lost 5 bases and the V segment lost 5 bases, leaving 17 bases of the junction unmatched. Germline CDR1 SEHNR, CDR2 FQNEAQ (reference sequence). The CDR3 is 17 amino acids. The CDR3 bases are TGTGCCAGCAGCCCGAATCCATTAGCGGGAAGGTTCCACGAGCAGTACTTC. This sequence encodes CASSPNPLAGRFHEQYF.

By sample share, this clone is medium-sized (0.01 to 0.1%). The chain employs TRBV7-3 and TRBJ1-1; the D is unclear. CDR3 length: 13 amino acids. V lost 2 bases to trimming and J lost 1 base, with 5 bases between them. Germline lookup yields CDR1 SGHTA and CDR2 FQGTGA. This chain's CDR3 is CASSLQWNTEAFF. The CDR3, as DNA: TGTGCCAGCAGCTTACAATGGAACACTGAAGCTTTCTTT.

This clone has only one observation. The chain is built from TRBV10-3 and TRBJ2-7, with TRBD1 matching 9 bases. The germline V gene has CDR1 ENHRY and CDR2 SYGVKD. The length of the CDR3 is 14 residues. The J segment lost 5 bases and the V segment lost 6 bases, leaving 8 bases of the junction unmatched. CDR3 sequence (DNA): TGTGCCATCAGGAGGACAGGGGAATTCAACGAGCAGTACTTC. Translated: CAIRRTGEFNEQYF.